This T cell receptor (beta chain) was retrieved from a study of long-term antiretroviral therapy in people with HIV. Points from the study as a whole: CDR3 length ranges were narrower in HIV repertoires than in controls.

A minimum of one pre-ART and two post-ART PBMC samples existed for each donor. With survey level as its setting, the immunoSEQ assay was v3.0. Sequencing was performed with immunoSEQ multiplex PCR; in TCRdb, only in-frame clones are kept and a portion is missing. Among tens of thousands of clones listed, roughly 90% were seen once. As to this clone: Its antigen is unidentified.

The CDR3 sequence is 17 residues long. V shed 1 base, J shed 5 bases, and the junction held 7 bases outside the gene matches. Germline V gives CDR1 SNHLY, CDR2 FYNNEI. V gene TRBV2 combines with J gene TRBJ2-2; 10 nucleotides line up with TRBD1. This sequence originates from a man younger than 30 with HIV. The specimen comprised unsorted PBMCs, sampled 3.1 years after starting antiretroviral therapy. The CDR3 DNA follows: TGTGCCAGCAGTGAAGAGGTCTGGGACAGGGGAACCGGGGAGCTGTTTTTT. The encoded protein is CASSEEVWDRGTGELFF.